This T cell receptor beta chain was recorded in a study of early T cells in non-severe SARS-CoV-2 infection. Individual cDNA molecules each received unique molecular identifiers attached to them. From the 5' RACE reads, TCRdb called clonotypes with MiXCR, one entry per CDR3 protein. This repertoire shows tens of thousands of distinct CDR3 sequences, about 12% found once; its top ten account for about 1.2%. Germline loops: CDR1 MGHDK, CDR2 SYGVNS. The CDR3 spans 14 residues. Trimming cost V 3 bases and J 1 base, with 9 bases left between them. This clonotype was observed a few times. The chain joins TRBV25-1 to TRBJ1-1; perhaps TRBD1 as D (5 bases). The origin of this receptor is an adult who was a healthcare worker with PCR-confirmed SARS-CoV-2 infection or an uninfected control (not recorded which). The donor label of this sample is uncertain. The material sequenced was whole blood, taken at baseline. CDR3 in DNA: TGTGCCAGCAGTGAGCCAGGGAAGAACACTGAAGCTTTCTTT. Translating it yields CASSEPGKNTEAFF.